The TCR beta chain described here comes from a study of T cell repertoires in cytomegalovirus infection. TCRdb reanalysed the reads using MiXCR and keeps one entry per CDR3 protein. The table lists some 920,000 distinct CDR3 sequences, around a third of them singletons. Notes on this clonotype: Its antigen remains unknown.

J lost 5 bases, V lost 3 bases, and 8 bases had no gene match. Germline lookup yields CDR1 SGHVS and CDR2 FNYEAQ. The CDR3 is 16 amino acids. The clonotype originates from a human donor in good health (CMV status not recorded). Some clones in this sample may be carry-over from other donors' samples. The sample here was cultured CD8+ T cells from PBMCs, taken from culture after CMV antigen stimulation. The genes are TRBV7-6 and TRBJ2-5, with TRBD2 matching 11 bases. CDR3 DNA: TGTGCCAGCAGCTTTCCTGGGACTAGCGGAGGGGAGACCCAGTACTTC. This codes for CASSFPGTSGGETQYF.